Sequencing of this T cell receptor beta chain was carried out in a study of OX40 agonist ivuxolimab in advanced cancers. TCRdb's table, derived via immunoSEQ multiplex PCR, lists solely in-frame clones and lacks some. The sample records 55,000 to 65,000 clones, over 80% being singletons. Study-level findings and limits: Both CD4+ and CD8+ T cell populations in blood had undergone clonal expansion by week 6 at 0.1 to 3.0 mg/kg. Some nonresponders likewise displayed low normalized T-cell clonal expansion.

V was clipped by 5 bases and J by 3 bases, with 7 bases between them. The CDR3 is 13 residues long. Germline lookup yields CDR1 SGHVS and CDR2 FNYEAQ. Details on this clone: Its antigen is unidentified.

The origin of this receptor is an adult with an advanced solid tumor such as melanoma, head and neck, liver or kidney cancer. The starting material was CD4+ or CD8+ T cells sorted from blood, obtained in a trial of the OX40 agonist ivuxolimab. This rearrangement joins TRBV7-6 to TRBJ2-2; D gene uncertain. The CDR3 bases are TGTGCCAGCAGCCCCTCCCACACCGGGGAGCTGTTTTTT. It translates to CASSPSHTGELFF.